This T cell receptor (beta chain) was found in a study of blood T cell repertoires in COVID-19. In the original analysis: Amplifying reference gene primers gave estimates of nucleated cell counts. This table comes from immunoSEQ multiplex PCR, and its TCRdb copy is limited to in-frame clones, with some not included. That table furnishes V, J and clone size, whereas the DNA furnished D and trimming. The table lists more than 200,000 clones, around 87% of them singletons, with around 5% in the top ten. The receptor was isolated from an older woman with COVID-19, enrolled during active disease. Sequencing was done on a sample of peripheral blood.

The CDR3 sequence: CASSEKRTAGGYTF. CDR3 DNA sequence: TGTGCCAGCAGTGAGAAAAGGACAGCCGGAGGCTACACCTTC. This chain connects TRBV6-1 to TRBJ1-2; D is perhaps TRBD1 (6 bases). The CDR3 runs to 14 residues. Trimming stripped 3 bases from V and 8 bases from J, with 16 bases between. Germline V gene data show CDR1 as MNHNS and CDR2 as SASEGT.